This TCR beta chain was sequenced during a study of cytomegalovirus exposure and HLA in healthy donors. As concerns this clone: Its antigen is not identified.

Notes on the study in general: Per a later analysis, 15,000 to 20,000 TCR beta sequences showed association with HLA alleles at 0.05 false discovery rate. Researchers counted around 180 TCR beta chains as cytomegalovirus-associated. Several of the most significant clusters appeared, in a later analysis, to be linked to common viral pathogens. Rare TCR sequences predominated, though certain public TCRs were found in many donors.

PCR primers comprised 60 Vbeta and 13 Jbeta primers. Produced via immunoSEQ multiplex PCR; TCRdb's table is partial and in-frame only. This table holds 93,000 or so clones, around 79% found once. CDR1 is MNHEY and CDR2 is SMNVEV in the germline V gene (reference sequence). There are 12 residues in the CDR3. V lost 5 bases and J lost 4; bases outside the gene matches: 1. The sequenced material came from PBMCs. The TCR was taken from a man aged 45-65 years in good health and CMV-seropositive. V gene TRBV27 combines with J gene TRBJ2-7; 8 positions match TRBD2. The CDR3 is CASSGGRYEQYF. The CDR3 region has the DNA TGTGCCAGCAGTGGCGGGAGGTACGAGCAGTACTTC.